This passage covers 14 T cell receptor beta chains from one sample sequenced in a study of blood T cell repertoires in COVID-19. Method: immunoSEQ multiplex PCR; TCRdb's copy keeps in-frame clones and lacks some. The data hold about 160,000 clones, with approximately 95% observed a single time. The sample taken for sequencing was peripheral blood. The receptors stem from a woman between 50 and 59 years old with acute or convalescent COVID-19.

The J gene is TRBJ1-3, the V gene TRBV7-9; D gene ambiguous. Trimming stripped 1 base from V and 4 bases from J, with 11 bases between. The CDR3 covers 15 residues. Germline CDR1 reads SEHNR; CDR2 reads FQNEAQ (reference sequence). The CDR3, as DNA: TGTGCCAGCAGCTTAGAAGTCGGGATGGGAAACACCATATATTTT. Translated: CASSLEVGMGNTIYF.

The chain employs TRBV10-2 and TRBJ2-7; 10 positions agree with TRBD1. The CDR3 runs 14 residues. Germline CDR1 WSHSY, CDR2 SAAADI. J gave up 3 bases and V 8 bases, and 7 bases lay outside the gene matches. Here the CDR3 reads CASRSGTGVYEQYF. In DNA, the CDR3 is TGCGCCAGCCGATCCGGGACAGGGGTCTACGAGCAGTACTTC.

V is TRBV7-8 and J is TRBJ1-2, with D unclear. The CDR3 runs to 14 residues. V was shortened by 4 bases and J by 6 bases, with 15 bases between the two germline ends. CDR1 SGHVS and CDR2 FQNEAQ come from the germline V gene. Here the CDR3 reads CASSSAGLLDGYTF. CDR3 nucleotides: TGTGCCAGCAGCTCCGCGGGTTTGCTGGATGGCTACACCTTC.

The chain uses TRBV7-9 and TRBJ1-4, with 7 bases identical to TRBD1. V dropped 5 bases and J dropped 5; count of bases not matched to a gene: 11. This CDR3 region has 16 residues. The V gene's germline CDR1 is SEHNR and CDR2 FQNEAQ (reference sequence). CDR3 DNA sequence: TGTGCCAGCAGCCAAAGCGCACAGGGGTTAAATGAAAAACTGTTTTTT. This sequence encodes CASSQSAQGLNEKLFF.

The CDR3: CASRIRGQSTNEKLFF. The DNA for the CDR3 is TGTGCCAGCAGAATTAGGGGACAATCAACTAATGAAAAACTGTTTTTT. This chain connects TRBV2 to TRBJ1-4, with TRBD1 as a possible D gene (6 bases). CDR1 SNHLY and CDR2 FYNNEI come from the germline V gene. The V end lost 6 bases, the J end lost 0 bases, and 14 bases lay between the germline ends. The CDR3 runs 16 residues.

This clone occurred a few times. The chain combines TRBV3-1 (or the pseudogene TRBV3-2) with TRBJ1-5; D remains unclear. Looked up from germline, CDR1 is LGHDT and CDR2 is YNNKEL (reference sequence). V lost 1 base, J lost 5 bases, and 6 bases lay in between. The CDR3 runs 13 residues. The CDR3: CASSQGLDQPQHF. In nucleotides, the CDR3 is TGTGCCAGCAGCCAAGGACTCGATCAGCCCCAGCATTTT.

This chain links TRBV20-1 with TRBJ1-1; 7 bases agree with TRBD1. The V gene end was trimmed by 5 bases and the J gene end by 6 bases; junction bases not matched to a gene: 3. Germline lookup yields CDR1 DFQATT and CDR2 SNEGSKA (reference sequence). The CDR3 extends over 11 amino acids. The chain's CDR3 is CSASGGSEAFF. CDR3 in DNA: TGCAGTGCTTCAGGGGGGTCTGAAGCTTTCTTT.

This chain connects TRBV7-9 to TRBJ2-2; 8 nucleotides match TRBD1. In germline, CDR1 is SEHNR, CDR2 FQNEAQ (reference sequence). The CDR3 length is 16 residues. V shed 0 bases, J shed 3 bases, and the junction held 3 bases outside the gene matches. Here the CDR3 reads CASSLAGQVDTGELFF. The CDR3 bases are TGTGCCAGCAGCTTAGCGGGACAGGTAGACACCGGGGAGCTGTTTTTT.

V usage is TRBV2 and J usage is TRBJ1-5; 10 nucleotides agree with TRBD1. J gave up 4 bases and V 5 bases, and 5 bases lay outside the gene matches. The germline CDR1 and CDR2 sequences are SNHLY and FYNNEI. The CDR3 length is 15 residues. The CDR3 sequence is CASSKDRGQNQPQHF. The CDR3 DNA reads as TGTGCCAGCAGTAAAGACAGGGGGCAGAATCAGCCCCAGCATTTT.

This clone was detected a few times. The chain joins TRBV7-2 to TRBJ2-7; 7 bases align to TRBD1. The germline CDR1 and CDR2 sequences are SGHTA and FQGNSA. This CDR3 is 18 amino acids long. Trimming took 1 base from V and 2 from J; bases not matched to a gene: 14. CDR3 amino acids: CASSLVGTAQLIPYEQYF. In DNA form, the CDR3 reads TGTGCCAGCAGCTTAGTCGGGACAGCACAATTGATACCCTACGAGCAGTACTTC.

In this sample, this clone turned up once. V gene TRBV24-1 combines with J gene TRBJ2-3; 11 bases are shared with TRBD2. CDR1 and CDR2 from the germline V gene are KGHDR and SFDVKD. V trimming: 3 bases; J trimming: 4 bases; junction bases outside the gene matches: 2. The CDR3 is made up of 15 amino acids. The CDR3 reads CATSDRLAGPDTQYF. The CDR3 coding sequence is TGTGCCACCAGTGATCGACTAGCGGGGCCAGATACGCAGTATTTT.

This clone has only one observation. The chain combines TRBV2 with TRBJ2-2, with 13 bases fitting TRBD2. The germline V gene has CDR1 SNHLY and CDR2 FYNNEI. Germline trimming cut 0 bases from V and 7 bases from J; bases unmatched to any gene: 5. The CDR3 sequence is 17 residues long. The CDR3 DNA sequence: TGTGCCAGCAGTGAAGCCCGGACTAGCGGGAGTGGCGGGGAGCTGTTTTTT. Protein sequence: CASSEARTSGSGGELFF. Full variable domain (outside the CDR3, taken from reference TRBV2 and TRBJ2-2): EPEVTQTPSHQVTQMGQEVILRCVPISNHLYFYWYRQILGQKVEFLVSFYNNEISEKSEIFDDQFSVERPDGSNFTLKIRSTKLEDSAMYFCASSEARTSGSGGELFFGEGSRLTVL.

The rearrangement joins TRBV9 to TRBJ2-1; possibly TRBD1 for D (5 bases). V lost 1 base and J lost 10, with 9 bases in between. Germline CDR1 and CDR2: SGDLS and YYNGEE. CDR3 length equals 12 residues. This CDR3 is CASSVNQGEQFF. The CDR3 DNA follows: TGTGCCAGCAGCGTAAATCAGGGAGAGCAGTTCTTC.

The V and J genes are TRBV6-4 and TRBJ1-6; tentatively, D is TRBD1 (5 bases). Trimming pared 5 bases from V and 6 bases from J, leaving 8 bases between. Germline-derived CDR1 and CDR2 are MRHNA and SNTAGT. The length of the CDR3 is 13 residues. CDR3 in amino acids: CASSRGGNSPLHF. The CDR3 DNA sequence: TGTGCCAGCAGTCGGGGGGGTAATTCACCCCTCCACTTT.